This TCR beta chain was sequenced in a study of blood T cell repertoires in COVID-19. Study overall: Samples taken during acute and convalescent COVID-19 were collected in the United States, Italy and Spain. The analysed material was cDNA or gDNA that came from T cells, B-cell-depleted T cells, or PBMCs.

Per the original data handling: By means of reference gene primer amplification, nucleated cell counts were estimated. Libraries were prepared by immunoSEQ multiplex PCR; TCRdb keeps only in-frame clonotypes and omits some of them. The V and J calls and clone size were taken over from that table, and D and trimming were inferred from the DNA. The data show hundreds of thousands of clones, 70% to 90% seen once. The CDR3 sequence is 19 residues long. J was trimmed by 3 bases and V by 5 bases; bases with no gene match: 15. Germline values: CDR1 SGHDT, CDR2 YYEEEE. The sequencing sample was made of peripheral blood. This TCR came from a woman in her 30s with active or convalescent COVID-19. V is TRBV5-6 and J is TRBJ2-2; TRBD2 matches at 11 bases. CDR3 in DNA: TGTGCCAGCAGTTCACTAGCGGGGGACCCCCGGTATGACACCGGGGAGCTGTTTTTT. This sequence encodes CASSSLAGDPRYDTGELFF. Filled out from reference TRBV5-6 and TRBJ2-2, the complete variable domain reads DAGVTQSPTHLIKTRGQQVTLRCSPKSGHDTVSWYQQALGQGPQFIFQYYEEEERQRGNFPDRFSGHQFPNYSSELNVNALLLGDSALYLCASSSLAGDPRYDTGELFFGEGSRLTVL.